This record looks at one T cell receptor beta chain sequence and its context. Its specificity is unknown. Germline V gene lookup returns CDR1 MDHEN and CDR2 SYDVKM. V lost 6 bases and J 10 bases, leaving 9 bases between the germline ends. CDR3 size: 10 residues. This sample was taken from a study of blood T cells in healthy people across ages. Regarding the study as a whole: Per million T cells, TCR beta diversity dropped about linearly as age rose. CMV infection status of these donors was not known.

Sample-barcoded 5' priming and a J-beta primer mix drove a second PCR of roughly 6 to 12 cycles. TCRdb re-analysed the 5' RACE reads in MiXCR, keeping a single row per CDR3 protein. The sample includes 1.2 million to 1.5 million distinct CDR3 sequences, approximately 59% of them seen just once. Ten milliliters of peripheral blood were drawn from each donor into EDTA-treated tubes. V gene TRBV28 combines with J gene TRBJ1-1; D not certain. This receptor was taken from a man aged 18 to 35 in good health. The sequenced material came from blood. The CDR3, as DNA: TGTGCCAGCAGAAAATCTCGAGCTTTCTTT. Encoded protein: CASRKSRAFF.